The 22 T cell receptor beta chains listed next were all sequenced from one sample in a study of blood T cell repertoires in COVID-19. Assay used: immunoSEQ multiplex PCR; TCRdb lists only in-frame clones, some missing. Of approximately 82,000 clones listed, around four fifths are singletons. The sequenced sample consisted of peripheral blood. All receptors derive from a woman in her seventies with active or convalescent COVID-19.

Here the CDR3 reads CASTSDWINEQFF. The CDR3 region has the DNA TGTGCCAGCACCAGTGACTGGATCAATGAGCAGTTCTTC. The rearrangement joins TRBV7-2 to TRBJ2-1, with D uncertain. From germline, CDR1 is SGHTA and CDR2 FQGNSA. The V end lost 7 bases, the J end lost 6 bases, and 13 bases lay between the germline ends. The CDR3 runs to 13 residues.

This clone was found a few times. This chain connects TRBV2 to TRBJ1-1; D is ambiguous. Trimming left V 4 bases short and J 4 bases short, with 10 bases between. The germline V gene encodes CDR1 SNHLY and CDR2 FYNNEI. This CDR3 is built from 13 residues. CDR3 sequence: CASSATKATEAFF. Here the CDR3 DNA reads TGTGCCAGCAGTGCGACTAAAGCCACTGAAGCTTTCTTT. Together with reference TRBV2 and TRBJ1-1, the CDR3 gives the full variable domain: EPEVTQTPSHQVTQMGQEVILRCVPISNHLYFYWYRQILGQKVEFLVSFYNNEISEKSEIFDDQFSVERPDGSNFTLKIRSTKLEDSAMYFCASSATKATEAFFGQGTRLTVV.

The rearrangement uses TRBV24-1 and TRBJ2-5; 9 bases fit TRBD2. The germline gives CDR1 KGHDR, CDR2 SFDVKD. This CDR3 region has 14 residues. J lost 1 base, V lost 9 bases, and 5 bases had no gene match. The CDR3 loop is CATAGTSSQETQYF. CDR3 sequence (DNA): TGTGCCACCGCCGGGACTAGCTCCCAAGAGACCCAGTACTTC.

The chain has TRBV11-2 and TRBJ2-7; TRBD2 is a possible D gene (7 bases). V was clipped by 4 bases and J by 5 bases, with 18 bases between them. The germline V gene encodes CDR1 SGHAT and CDR2 FQNNGV. This CDR3 contains 15 residues. CDR3 nucleotides: TGTGCCAGCAGCTCCCCGGGGAGGGGGAGGGACGAGCAGTACTTC. This encodes CASSSPGRGRDEQYF.

The chain links TRBV5-4 to TRBJ2-4; tentatively, D is TRBD2 (6 bases). Per germline, CDR1 SGHNT and CDR2 YYREEE (reference sequence). V lost 0 bases and J 4 bases, leaving 11 bases between the germline ends. The CDR3 has 15 amino acids. CDR3 loop: CASSLEGDFKNIQYF. Here the CDR3 DNA reads TGTGCCAGCAGCTTGGAAGGGGACTTTAAAAACATTCAGTACTTC.

This chain connects TRBV5-1 to TRBJ2-7, with D tentatively TRBD1 (5 bases). V lost 1 base to trimming and J lost 0 bases, with 8 bases between them. The CDR3 consists of 14 residues. Germline CDR1 is SGHRS and CDR2 is YFSETQ. The DNA of the CDR3 is TGCGCCAGCAGCTTGACAGGAAACTCCTACGAGCAGTACTTC. It specifies CASSLTGNSYEQYF. The variable domain in full, with the rest retrieved from reference TRBV5-1 and TRBJ2-7, is KAGVTQTPRYLIKTRGQQVTLSCSPISGHRSVSWYQQTPGQGLQFLFEYFSETQRNKGNFPGRFSGRQFSNSRSEMNVSTLELGDSALYLCASSLTGNSYEQYFGPGTRLTVT.

The V gene is TRBV5-1, the J gene TRBJ2-3; D may be TRBD1 (5 bases). Trimming shortened V by 1 base and J by 0 bases, and 15 bases separated the two germline ends. The CDR3 spans 17 residues. The germline V gene encodes CDR1 SGHRS and CDR2 YFSETQ. CDR3 DNA: TGCGCCAGCAGCTTGCTCCCCGACAGTGCTAGCACAGATACGCAGTATTTT. Residues: CASSLLPDSASTDTQYF.

DNA of the CDR3: TGTGCCAGCAGCTTAGCTCTGTGGAGCTACGAGCAGTACTTC. The encoded protein is CASSLALWSYEQYF. The chain couples TRBV11-2 to TRBJ2-7; the D is unclear. V lost 1 base and J 3 bases, leaving 10 bases between the germline ends. The CDR3 runs 14 residues. Germline V lookup: CDR1 SGHAT, CDR2 FQNNGV.

The chain uses TRBV30 and TRBJ2-1, with 9 bases that match TRBD1. V gave up 5 bases and J gave up 4 bases; unmatched junction bases: 9. This CDR3 spans 15 amino acids. Germline values: CDR1 GTSNPN, CDR2 SVGIG (reference sequence). The CDR3 coding sequence is TGTGCCTGGCCCCGGCGGGACAGGGCGTACAATGAGCAGTTCTTC. Translating gives CAWPRRDRAYNEQFF.

This clone has a handful of counts. The rearrangement joins TRBV24-1 to TRBJ1-3; unclear D gene. CDR1 is KGHDR, CDR2 SFDVKD, per germline. This CDR3 has 12 amino acids. Trimming shortened V by 9 bases and J by 8 bases, and 13 bases separated the two germline ends. CDR3 nucleotides: TGTGCCACCTCGGACTCAATGCACACCATATATTTT. This gives the protein CATSDSMHTIYF.

The V and J genes are TRBV6-5 and TRBJ2-3; D might be TRBD2 (5 bases). The V end was cut by 8 bases, the J end by 0 bases, with 15 bases between. Germline loops: CDR1 MNHEY, CDR2 SVGAGI. The CDR3 loop spans 15 amino acids. For the CDR3, the DNA is TGTGCCAGCGGACTCATACGCTCCAGCACAGATACGCAGTATTTT. Translation gives CASGLIRSSTDTQYF.

The V gene is TRBV14, the J gene TRBJ2-7; D perhaps matches TRBD2 (5 bases). This CDR3 is built from 14 residues. Germline CDR1 is SGHDN and CDR2 is FVKESK. Trimming cost V 1 base and J 2 bases, with 9 bases left between them. In DNA form, the CDR3 reads TGTGCCAGCAGCCAAGCCCGGGAAACCTACGAGCAGTACTTC. Its protein product is CASSQARETYEQYF.

CDR3 sequence: CASSLAERQRGARNEQFF. The CDR3 bases are TGTGCCAGCAGCTTAGCGGAAAGGCAGCGGGGGGCCAGGAATGAGCAGTTCTTC. The gene calls are TRBV7-2 and TRBJ2-1; 9 bases are a match to TRBD2. The trim removed 0 bases at V and 7 bases at J, leaving 13 bases unmatched. This CDR3 is 18 amino acids long. CDR1 is SGHTA and CDR2 is FQGNSA in the germline V gene.

The rearrangement joins TRBV7-9 to TRBJ2-7; D is ambiguous. Trimming cost V 2 bases and J 0 bases, with 8 bases left between them. The CDR3 is made up of 14 amino acids. CDR1 SEHNR and CDR2 FQNEAQ come from the germline V gene (reference sequence). CDR3: CASSLMGSSYEQYF. For the CDR3, the DNA is TGTGCCAGCAGCTTAATGGGCAGCTCCTACGAGCAGTACTTC.

This chain uses TRBV10-1 with TRBJ2-3; 8 bases map to TRBD2. The CDR3 totals 16 residues. J lost 2 bases, V lost 4 bases, and 8 bases had no gene match. CDR1 is WNHNN and CDR2 is SYGVQD in the germline V gene (reference sequence). CDR3 DNA: TGCGCCAGCAGTGTCAGGGCTAGCGGGTCCACAGATACGCAGTATTTT. This codes for CASSVRASGSTDTQYF.

This chain uses TRBV20-1 with TRBJ2-1; D is ambiguous. The CDR3 contains 11 residues. V was pared by 8 bases and J by 9 bases, with 14 bases between. CDR1 is DFQATT and CDR2 is SNEGSKA in the germline V gene (reference sequence). The DNA of the CDR3 is TGCAGTAAATATAACTCGCGTGAGCAGTTCTTC. This encodes CSKYNSREQFF.

The rearrangement links TRBV7-2 to TRBJ1-6, with 8 bases that match TRBD1. This CDR3 has 15 residues. J gave up 7 bases and V 6 bases, and 8 bases lay outside the gene matches. The germline V gene has CDR1 SGHTA and CDR2 FQGNSA. This chain's CDR3 is CASRPPGQANSPLHF. The CDR3 nucleotides are TGTGCCAGCAGGCCTCCGGGACAGGCCAATTCACCCCTCCACTTT. Drawing the rest from reference TRBV7-2 and TRBJ1-6, the complete variable domain is GAGVSQSPSNKVTEKGKDVELRCDPISGHTALYWYRQSLGQGLEFLIYFQGNSAPDKSGLPSDRFSAERTGGSVSTLTIQRTQQEDSAVYLCASRPPGQANSPLHFGNGTRLTVT.

This clone showed up just once. The chain is built from TRBV7-6 and TRBJ2-5; TRBD2 matches 11 bases. The CDR3 has 18 amino acids. V dropped 0 bases and J dropped 5; count of bases not matched to a gene: 11. The germline CDR1 and CDR2 sequences are SGHVS and FNYEAQ. This CDR3 reads CASSLAISGGAYVETQYF. CDR3 nucleotides: TGTGCCAGCAGCTTAGCGATTAGCGGGGGGGCCTACGTGGAGACCCAGTACTTC.

This chain links TRBV2 with TRBJ2-7; tentative D call: TRBD1 (6 bases). Germline-derived CDR1 and CDR2 are SNHLY and FYNNEI. The CDR3 length is 15 residues. V was clipped by 7 bases and J by 3 bases, with 19 bases between them. CDR3 amino acids: CASTKETGLLYEQYF. The DNA of the CDR3 is TGTGCCAGCACCAAAGAGACAGGCCTCCTCTACGAGCAGTACTTC.

For the CDR3, the DNA is TGTGCCAGCAGCCAACAACAGGGGGGTGAGACCCAGTACTTC. Amino acid sequence: CASSQQQGGETQYF. This chain links TRBV5-4 with TRBJ2-5; 8 bases fit TRBD1. The CDR3 sequence is 14 residues long. The ends lost 4 bases at V and 5 bases at J; junction bases unmatched: 7. Germline V gene lookup returns CDR1 SGHNT and CDR2 YYREEE (reference sequence). Looking up the rest from reference TRBV5-4 and TRBJ2-5 gives the full variable domain: ETGVTQSPTHLIKTRGQQVTLRCSSQSGHNTVSWYQQALGQGPQFIFQYYREEENGRGNFPPRFSGLQFPNYSSELNVNALELDDSALYLCASSQQQGGETQYFGPGTRLLVL.

The chain combines TRBV12-5 with TRBJ2-2; 10 bases line up with TRBD1. The CDR3 length is 14 residues. Trimming removed 5 bases from V and 5 bases from J; junction bases left unmatched: 2. Per the germline V gene, CDR1 is LGHNT and CDR2 is FRNRAP. DNA of the CDR3: TGTGCTAGTGGTAGACAGGGGGCGACCGGGGAGCTGTTTTTT. It translates to CASGRQGATGELFF.

The chain links TRBV18 to TRBJ1-3; D uncertain. The CDR3 covers 14 residues. Trimming shortened V by 3 bases and J by 2 bases, and 8 bases separated the two germline ends. Germline V CDR1 and CDR2: KGHSH, LQKENI. The CDR3: CASSPNVPGNTIYF. CDR3 nucleotides: TGTGCCAGCTCACCTAATGTCCCTGGAAACACCATATATTTT.